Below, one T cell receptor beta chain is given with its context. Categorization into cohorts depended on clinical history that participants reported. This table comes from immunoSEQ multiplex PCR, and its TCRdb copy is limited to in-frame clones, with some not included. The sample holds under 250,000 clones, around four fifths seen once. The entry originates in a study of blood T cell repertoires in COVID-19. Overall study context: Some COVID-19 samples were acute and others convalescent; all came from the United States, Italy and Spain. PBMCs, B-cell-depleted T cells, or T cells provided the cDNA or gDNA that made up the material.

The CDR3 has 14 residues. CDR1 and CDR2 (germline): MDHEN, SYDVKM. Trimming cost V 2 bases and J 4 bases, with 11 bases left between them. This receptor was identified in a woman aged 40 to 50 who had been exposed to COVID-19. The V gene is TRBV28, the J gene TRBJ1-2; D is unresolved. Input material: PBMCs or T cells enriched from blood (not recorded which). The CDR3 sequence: CASSLMRMTYGYTF. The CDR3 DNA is TGTGCCAGCAGTTTAATGAGGATGACCTATGGCTACACCTTC.